Each of the 10 T cell receptor beta chains below was sequenced from the same sample in a study of T cells in Graves' hyperthyroidism and ophthalmopathy (dated by TCRdb to the late 2010s). The library was prepared using multiplex PCR. Sequenced using an Illumina HiSeq 2000. TCR beta CDR3 regions were amplified from RNA transcripts. A first-round RT-PCR of the TCR CDR3 used the HTBI primer set with the Qiagen OneStep RT-PCR kit. In-frame beta chains were kept once TCRdb had trimmed the public reads at Q25 with fastp and called clones with MiXCR. One record per CDR3 amino acid sequence lists the most common genes and DNA. Across this sample there are hundreds of thousands of distinct CDR3 sequences, with approximately 14% seen only once. The ten largest account for roughly 10% of the sample. The sample was blood. The receptors were sampled from a woman between 18 and 29 years old with Graves' hyperthyroidism.

This clonotype was counted ten times or more. This rearrangement joins TRBV3-1 to TRBJ1-1; D gene unclear. V shed 1 base and J shed 10 bases, with 13 bases lying between them. Germline assignment: CDR1 LGHDT and CDR2 YNNKEL (reference sequence). The CDR3 is 13 amino acids. This CDR3 is CASSQVPFSGAFF. CDR3 DNA: TGTGCCAGCAGCCAAGTGCCCTTTTCCGGAGCTTTCTTT.

Remarks on this clonotype: The junction shows a germline mismatch at one end, possibly a read error. The V call is TRBV28, the J call TRBJ1-3; D unresolved. The CDR3 is 16 residues long. Per the germline V gene, CDR1 is MDHEN and CDR2 is SYDVKM. The CDR3 sequence is CVSSGVPGVSGNTIYF. The CDR3, as DNA: TGTGTCAGCAGTGGTGTACCAGGAGTCTCTGGAAACACCATATATTTT. Filled out from reference TRBV28 and TRBJ1-3, the complete variable domain reads DVKVTQSSRYLVKRTGEKVFLECVQDMDHENMFWYRQDPGLGLRLIYFSYDVKMKEKGDIPEGYSVSREKKERFSLILESASTNQTSMYLCVSSGVPGVSGNTIYFGEGSWLTVV.

This clonotype came up a few times. This rearrangement joins TRBV4-2 to TRBJ2-7; 9 bases map to TRBD2. CDR1 and CDR2 from the germline V gene are LGHNA and YNFKEQ. This CDR3 has 16 amino acids. Germline trimming cut 3 bases from V and 5 bases from J; bases unmatched to any gene: 11. The CDR3 nucleotides read TGTGCCAGCAGCCAGTTTGTAGCGGGAGTTGTTCACGAGCAGTACTTC. As protein: CASSQFVAGVVHEQYF.

This clonotype was detected many times. This rearrangement joins TRBV7-3 to TRBJ2-3, with D maybe TRBD1 (6 bases). Per germline, CDR1 SGHTA and CDR2 FQGTGA. This CDR3 has 16 amino acids. V lost 5 bases and J lost 2, with 17 bases in between. CDR3 sequence: CASSPGVDSFTDTQYF. CDR3 DNA: TGTGCCAGCAGCCCAGGGGTGGACAGCTTCACAGATACGCAGTATTTT.

In its sample, this clonotype was seen a few times. The chain recombines TRBV29-1 with TRBJ2-2; D not certain. V lost 6 bases and J 0 bases, leaving 11 bases between the germline ends. Germline lookup yields CDR1 SQVTM and CDR2 ANQGSEA. The CDR3 runs to 14 residues. The CDR3 reads CSVSPGANTGELFF. The CDR3 DNA is TGCAGCGTGAGCCCCGGAGCGAACACCGGGGAGCTGTTTTTT.

This clonotype showed up many times. The chain is built from TRBV20-1 and TRBJ2-7, with 7 bases fitting TRBD1. J gave up 2 bases and V 0 bases, and 1 base lay outside the gene matches. Per germline, CDR1 DFQATT and CDR2 SNEGSKA (reference sequence). The CDR3 consists of 13 residues. The CDR3 is CSAREGQPYEQYF. For the CDR3, the DNA is TGCAGTGCTAGAGAGGGACAGCCCTACGAGCAGTACTTC.

Many counts were recorded for this clonotype. This chain joins TRBV27 and TRBJ2-7; perhaps TRBD2 as D (6 bases). V shed 8 bases and J shed 0 bases, with 8 bases lying between them. This CDR3 has 12 residues. Looked up from germline, CDR1 is MNHEY and CDR2 is SMNVEV (reference sequence). This CDR3 is CASGGDSYEQYF. CDR3 DNA: TGTGCCAGCGGCGGGGACTCCTACGAGCAGTACTTC.

This clonotype was recorded a few times. This chain links TRBV19 with TRBJ2-7; D might be TRBD2 (6 bases). The length of the CDR3 is 13 residues. Germline values: CDR1 LNHDA, CDR2 SQIVND (reference sequence). Trimming left V 8 bases short and J 0 bases short, with 11 bases between. CDR3 DNA sequence: TGTGCCAGTGGGACTGGATTCTCCTACGAGCAGTACTTC. This sequence encodes CASGTGFSYEQYF.

This clonotype was picked up many times. The chain has TRBV12-3 or TRBV12-4 and TRBJ2-7; tentative D call: TRBD1 (6 bases). V was cut by 5 bases and J by 3 bases, with 14 bases left in between. The CDR3 runs to 14 residues. The CDR3 DNA is TGTGCCAGCAGTCTAGAGGGCAGGGGCTACGAGCAGTACTTC. Amino acids: CASSLEGRGYEQYF.

This rearrangement joins TRBV19 to TRBJ2-1; 9 bases are shared with TRBD2. V shed 4 bases, J shed 8 bases, and the junction held 9 bases outside the gene matches. From germline, CDR1 is LNHDA and CDR2 SQIVND (reference sequence). The CDR3 has 15 amino acids. The CDR3 loop reads CASSTILAGSYEQFF. CDR3 sequence (DNA): TGTGCCAGTAGTACCATTCTAGCGGGAAGCTATGAGCAGTTCTTC. The full variable domain, completed using reference TRBV19 and TRBJ2-1, is DGGITQSPKYLFRKEGQNVTLSCEQNLNHDAMYWYRQDPGQGLRLIYYSQIVNDFQKGDIAEGYSVSREKKESFPLTVTSAQKNPTAFYLCASSTILAGSYEQFFGPGTRLTVL.